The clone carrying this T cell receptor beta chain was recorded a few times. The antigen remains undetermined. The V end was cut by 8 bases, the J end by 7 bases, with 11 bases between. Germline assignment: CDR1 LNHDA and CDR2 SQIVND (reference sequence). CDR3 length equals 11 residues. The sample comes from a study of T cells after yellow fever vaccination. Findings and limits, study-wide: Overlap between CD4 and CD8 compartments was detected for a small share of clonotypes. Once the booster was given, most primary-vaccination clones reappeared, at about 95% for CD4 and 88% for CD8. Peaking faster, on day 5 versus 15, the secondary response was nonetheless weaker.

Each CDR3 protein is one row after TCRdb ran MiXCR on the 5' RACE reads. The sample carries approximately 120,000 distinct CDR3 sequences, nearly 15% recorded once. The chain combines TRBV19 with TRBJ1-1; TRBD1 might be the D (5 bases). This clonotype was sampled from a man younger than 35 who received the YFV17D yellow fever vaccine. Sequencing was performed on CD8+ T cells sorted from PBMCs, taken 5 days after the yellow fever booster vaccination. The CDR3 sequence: CASRQGGEAFF. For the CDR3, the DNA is TGTGCCAGTCGTCAGGGTGGTGAAGCTTTCTTT.